This TCR beta chain was captured in a study of a mutant IDH1 vaccine in newly diagnosed glioma. Assay: immunoSEQ multiplex PCR; the TCRdb copy retains only in-frame clones and omits some. The sample lists nearly 50,000 clones, approximately 84% occurring once. With respect to this clone: Its matching antigen is unknown.

Time point defined: week 47, end of study. Doses comprised 300 ug of mutant IDH1 20-mer peptide each, plus topical imiquimod. Eight vaccinations reached patients in weeks 1, 3, 5, 7, 11, 15, 19 and 23. Germline values: CDR1 GTSNPN, CDR2 SVGIG (reference sequence). Trimming shortened V by 8 bases and J by 4 bases, and 15 bases separated the two germline ends. The length of the CDR3 is 12 residues. Study findings and constraints: Whatever changes occurred in top peripheral T cell clonotypes seemed unrelated to pseudoprogression.

The chain combines TRBV30 with TRBJ2-7; D is possibly TRBD1 or TRBD2 (5 bases each). The specimen comprised PBMCs, sampled from a glioma patient whose treatment included an IDH1 peptide vaccine. The sequence derives from a woman aged 30 to 39 with glioma. Some clones in this sample may be carry-over from other donors' samples. For the CDR3, the DNA is TGTGCCGGGGGAAGGGAAAAGTACGAGCAGTACTTC. This translates into CAGGREKYEQYF.